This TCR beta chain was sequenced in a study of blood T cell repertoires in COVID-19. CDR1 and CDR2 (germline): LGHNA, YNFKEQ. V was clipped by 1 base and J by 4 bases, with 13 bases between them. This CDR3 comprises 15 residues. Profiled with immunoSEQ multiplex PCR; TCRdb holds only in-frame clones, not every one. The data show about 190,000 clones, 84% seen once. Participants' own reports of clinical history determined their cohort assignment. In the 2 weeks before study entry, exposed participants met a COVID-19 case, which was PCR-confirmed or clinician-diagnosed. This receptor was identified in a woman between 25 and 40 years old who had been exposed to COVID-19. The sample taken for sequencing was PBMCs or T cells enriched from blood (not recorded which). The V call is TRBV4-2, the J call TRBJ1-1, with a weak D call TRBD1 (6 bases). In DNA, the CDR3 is TGTGCCAGCAGCCAAGGCCCAACAGGGTCCACTGAAGCTTTCTTT. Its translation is CASSQGPTGSTEAFF.